The TCR beta chain under discussion was sequenced for a study of T cell responses to AZD1222 COVID-19 vaccine. Regarding the study as a whole: CD4 TCRs associated with vaccination spanned spike, dominating at 160-218 and 743-854. Among spike-specific TCRs, nearly half reportedly target unmutated variant regions. Repertoire sampling was restricted to post-peak T cell response timepoints.

This clone has only a few counts. Its target is not known. Measured with immunoSEQ multiplex PCR; TCRdb has only the in-frame clones, and not every one. The data show under 200,000 clones, over 75% seen once. V was cut by 0 bases and J by 6 bases, with 11 bases left in between. CDR3 length equals 15 residues. Per the germline V gene, CDR1 is WNHNN and CDR2 is SYGVQD (reference sequence). Whether given at about 4 or about 12 weeks, second doses were pooled. The clonotype was recovered from an adult who received the AZD1222 COVID-19 vaccine. The chain has TRBV10-1 and TRBJ2-2; D may match TRBD1 or TRBD2 (5 bases each). Sequenced material: peripheral blood, taken 28 days after the second AZD1222 dose. The CDR3 DNA reads as TGCGCCAGCAGTGAGTCAGTTGGGGGATCCGGGGAGCTGTTTTTT. Residues: CASSESVGGSGELFF.